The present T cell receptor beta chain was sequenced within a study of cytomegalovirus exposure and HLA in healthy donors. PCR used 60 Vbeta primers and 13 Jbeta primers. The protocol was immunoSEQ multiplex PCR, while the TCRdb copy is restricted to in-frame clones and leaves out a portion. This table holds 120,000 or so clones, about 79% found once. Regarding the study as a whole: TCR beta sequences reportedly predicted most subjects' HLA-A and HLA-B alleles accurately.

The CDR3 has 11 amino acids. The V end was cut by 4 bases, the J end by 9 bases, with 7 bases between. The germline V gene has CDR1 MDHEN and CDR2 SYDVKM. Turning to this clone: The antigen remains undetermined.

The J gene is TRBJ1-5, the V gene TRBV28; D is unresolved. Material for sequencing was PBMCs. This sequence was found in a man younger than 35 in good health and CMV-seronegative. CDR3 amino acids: CASSSVWPQHF. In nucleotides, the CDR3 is TGTGCCAGCAGTTCGGTTTGGCCCCAGCATTTT.